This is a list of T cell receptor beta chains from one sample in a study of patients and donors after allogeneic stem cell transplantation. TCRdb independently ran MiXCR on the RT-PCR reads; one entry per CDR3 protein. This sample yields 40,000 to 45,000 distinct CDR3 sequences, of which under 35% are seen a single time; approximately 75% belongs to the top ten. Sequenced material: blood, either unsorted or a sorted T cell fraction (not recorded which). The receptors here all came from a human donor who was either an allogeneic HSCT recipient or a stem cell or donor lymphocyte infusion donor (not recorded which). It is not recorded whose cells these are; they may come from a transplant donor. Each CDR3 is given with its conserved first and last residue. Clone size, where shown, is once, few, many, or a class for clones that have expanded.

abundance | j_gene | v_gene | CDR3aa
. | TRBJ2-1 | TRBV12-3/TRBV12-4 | CASSLRQYIVNEQFF
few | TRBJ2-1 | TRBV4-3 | CASSQDWLARRNNEQFF
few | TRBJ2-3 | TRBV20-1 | CSARDIRSGSITDTQYF
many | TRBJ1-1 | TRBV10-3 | CAYRGRGTEAFF
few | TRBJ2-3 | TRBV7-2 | CASSLLTGEGTDTQYF
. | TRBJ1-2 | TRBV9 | CASSVTGAGYTF
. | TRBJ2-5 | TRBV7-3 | CASSPHEGGETQYF
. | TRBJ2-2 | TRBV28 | CASALGGGWTGELFF
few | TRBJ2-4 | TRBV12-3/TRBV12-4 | CASSGGLPTLAKNIQYF
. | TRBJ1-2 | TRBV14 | CASSHPGTEFNYGYTF
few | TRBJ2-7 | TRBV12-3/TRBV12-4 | CASSLEWTGFSYEQYF
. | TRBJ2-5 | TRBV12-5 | CASGQTYENIRDATQYF
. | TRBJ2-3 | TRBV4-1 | CASSQEGGTQYF
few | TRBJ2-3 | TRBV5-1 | CASASVDTQYF
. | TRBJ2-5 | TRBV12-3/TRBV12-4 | CASSFYHSRETQYF
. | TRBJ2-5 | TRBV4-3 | CASSQSRSLGETQYF
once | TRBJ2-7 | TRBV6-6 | CASRNSGTVHF
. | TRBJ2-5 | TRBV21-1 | CASSKVLGLALKMETQYF
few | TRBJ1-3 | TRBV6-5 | CASSYSKYRPSSGNTIYF
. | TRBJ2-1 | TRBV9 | CASSVLRGSYNEQFF